The sample holds many counts of the clone carrying this T cell receptor beta chain. The antigen is unknown. Each donor was a healthy Caucasian. The sample belongs to a study of identical twins. Broader study findings: Whereas memory repertoires showed no such difference, abundant cord blood beta clonotypes carried fewer insertions. The authors drew conclusions from cross-sectional statistical analysis rather than following the same donors.

V was trimmed by 5 bases and J by 0 bases, leaving 8 bases between them. Germline CDR1 MNHEY, CDR2 SMNVEV (reference sequence). The CDR3 is 14 amino acids. Template switching added a universal primer site; cDNA carried unique molecular identifiers. One entry per CDR3 protein results from TCRdb running MiXCR on the 5' RACE reads. The sample yields some 1,600,000 distinct CDR3 sequences, around 29% seen once. The chain employs TRBV27 and TRBJ1-5; no clear D gene. The sequence derives from a newborn girl in good health. Sequences were obtained from cord blood. The CDR3 DNA reads TGTGCCAGCAGTGGACGGTATAGCAATCAGCCCCAGCATTTT. Protein: CASSGRYSNQPQHF.